A selection of T cell receptor beta chains follows, all from one sample in a study of cytomegalovirus exposure and HLA in healthy donors. Some clones are missing from TCRdb's copy, which holds only in-frame ones; the method was immunoSEQ multiplex PCR. The table has about 120,000 clones, over 75% seen once; the top ten hold around 4%. Source material: PBMCs. The receptor source for this set is a man in his late teens or twenties in good health and CMV-seropositive. The CDR3 runs from the conserved cysteine through the conserved F or W. A D gene is named only where the DNA matches it firmly. Clone size appears in some rows only: once, few, many, or a class for an expanded clone.

abundance: -; v_gene: TRBV13; j_gene: TRBJ1-2; d_gene: -; CDR3aa: CASSLNRGTHYGYTF; CDR3nt: TGTGCCAGCAGCTTGAATCGGGGGACGCACTATGGCTACACCTTC
abundance: few; v_gene: TRBV6-1; j_gene: TRBJ2-7; d_gene: -; CDR3aa: CASSEMVFSSYEQYF; CDR3nt: TGTGCCAGCAGTGAAATGGTGTTTAGCTCCTACGAGCAGTACTTC
abundance: -; v_gene: TRBV5-6; j_gene: TRBJ2-7; d_gene: TRBD1; CDR3aa: CASSKPTGPHEQYF; CDR3nt: TGTGCCAGCAGCAAGCCGACAGGGCCTCACGAGCAGTACTTC
abundance: -; v_gene: TRBV11-3; j_gene: TRBJ1-3; d_gene: TRBD1; CDR3aa: CASSPGQGPGNTIYF; CDR3nt: TGTGCCAGCAGCCCCGGACAGGGCCCTGGAAACACCATATATTTT
abundance: -; v_gene: TRBV6-1; j_gene: TRBJ1-2; d_gene: -; CDR3aa: CATRGSGSPGYTF; CDR3nt: TGTGCCACCAGAGGTTCAGGGTCCCCTGGCTACACCTTC
abundance: once; v_gene: TRBV5-1; j_gene: TRBJ2-1; d_gene: TRBD2; CDR3aa: CASNRGVAGGMDEQFF; CDR3nt: TGCGCCAGCAACCGCGGAGTAGCGGGGGGTATGGATGAGCAGTTCTTC
abundance: -; v_gene: TRBV10-1; j_gene: TRBJ1-1; d_gene: -; CDR3aa: CASSREAGLGTEAFF; CDR3nt: TGCGCCAGCAGTCGTGAAGCAGGGTTGGGAACTGAAGCTTTCTTT
abundance: -; v_gene: TRBV21-1; j_gene: TRBJ2-7; d_gene: -; CDR3aa: CASSKRRENYEQYF; CDR3nt: TGTGCCAGCAGCAAACGCAGGGAAAACTACGAGCAGTACTTC
abundance: -; v_gene: TRBV15; j_gene: TRBJ2-2; d_gene: -; CDR3aa: CATSRDGQGRNTGELFF; CDR3nt: TGTGCCACCAGCAGAGACGGCCAGGGGCGGAACACCGGGGAGCTGTTTTTT
abundance: once; v_gene: TRBV7-2; j_gene: TRBJ2-5; d_gene: TRBD2; CDR3aa: CASSLWASGGAYQETQYF; CDR3nt: TGTGCCAGCAGCTTATGGGCTAGCGGGGGGGCGTACCAAGAGACCCAGTACTTC
abundance: -; v_gene: TRBV2; j_gene: TRBJ2-1; d_gene: TRBD1; CDR3aa: CASIRAPRLVQGEQFF; CDR3nt: TGTGCCAGCATTAGGGCGCCCCGTTTAGTACAGGGGGAGCAGTTCTTC
abundance: -; v_gene: TRBV5-1; j_gene: TRBJ1-5; d_gene: TRBD1; CDR3aa: CASSLGQGYNQPQHF; CDR3nt: TGCGCCAGCAGCTTGGGACAGGGATACAATCAGCCCCAGCATTTT
abundance: -; v_gene: TRBV11-2; j_gene: TRBJ2-1; d_gene: TRBD2; CDR3aa: CASSPGTSAYNEQFF; CDR3nt: TGTGCCAGCAGCCCCGGGACTAGCGCGTACAATGAGCAGTTCTTC
abundance: -; v_gene: TRBV6-6; j_gene: TRBJ2-7; d_gene: -; CDR3aa: CASSYGGFYEQYF; CDR3nt: TGTGCCAGCAGTTACGGCGGGTTTTACGAGCAGTACTTC
abundance: -; v_gene: TRBV21-1; j_gene: TRBJ2-7; d_gene: -; CDR3aa: CASRNSRGRESSYEQYF; CDR3nt: TGTGCCAGCAGAAACTCCAGGGGCAGGGAAAGCTCCTACGAGCAGTACTTC
abundance: once; v_gene: TRBV5-4; j_gene: TRBJ2-1; d_gene: -; CDR3aa: CASSLERTGSSYNEQFF; CDR3nt: TGTGCCAGCAGCTTGGAAAGAACGGGGAGCTCCTACAATGAGCAGTTCTTC
abundance: few; v_gene: TRBV15; j_gene: TRBJ1-4; d_gene: -; CDR3aa: CATSRGGVEEKLFF; CDR3nt: TGTGCCACCAGCAGGGGAGGGGTAGAGGAAAAACTGTTTTTT
abundance: -; v_gene: TRBV7-9; j_gene: TRBJ2-7; d_gene: -; CDR3aa: CASSAGVSEQYF; CDR3nt: TGTGCCAGCAGCGCAGGGGTTTCCGAGCAGTACTTC
abundance: -; v_gene: TRBV2; j_gene: TRBJ2-5; d_gene: TRBD2; CDR3aa: CASRAGGTETQYF; CDR3nt: TGTGCCAGCAGAGCGGGGGGGACAGAGACCCAGTACTTC
abundance: -; v_gene: TRBV9; j_gene: TRBJ1-1; d_gene: -; CDR3aa: CASGGLGSTFF; CDR3nt: TGTGCCAGCGGGGGCCTCGGATCAACTTTCTTT
abundance: -; v_gene: TRBV4-2; j_gene: TRBJ2-1; d_gene: TRBD2; CDR3aa: CASSRGLALKDEQFF; CDR3nt: TGTGCCAGCAGCCGTGGACTAGCGCTAAAGGATGAGCAGTTCTTC
abundance: once; v_gene: TRBV6-4; j_gene: TRBJ2-7; d_gene: TRBD2; CDR3aa: CASSAEAGYNYEQYF; CDR3nt: TGTGCCAGCAGTGCGGAAGCGGGATACAACTACGAGCAGTACTTC
abundance: few; v_gene: TRBV25-1; j_gene: TRBJ1-4; d_gene: -; CDR3aa: CASSDPDRPEKLFF; CDR3nt: TGTGCCAGCAGTGATCCGGACAGACCCGAAAAACTGTTTTTT
abundance: -; v_gene: TRBV6-6; j_gene: TRBJ1-5; d_gene: TRBD1; CDR3aa: CASSGQGRVQPQHF; CDR3nt: TGTGCCAGCAGTGGACAGGGTAGAGTTCAGCCCCAGCATTTT
abundance: -; v_gene: TRBV15; j_gene: TRBJ2-4; d_gene: -; CDR3aa: CATSRDRQQKNIQYF; CDR3nt: TGTGCCACCAGCAGAGATAGACAACAGAAAAACATTCAGTACTTC
abundance: few; v_gene: TRBV14; j_gene: TRBJ2-7; d_gene: -; CDR3aa: CASSQDNTWEYSYEQYF; CDR3nt: TGTGCCAGCAGCCAAGATAATACGTGGGAGTACTCCTACGAGCAGTACTTC
abundance: -; v_gene: TRBV5-4; j_gene: TRBJ2-1; d_gene: TRBD2; CDR3aa: CASGRGGISYNEQFF; CDR3nt: TGTGCCAGCGGGCGGGGAGGGATTTCCTACAATGAGCAGTTCTTC
abundance: -; v_gene: TRBV5-1; j_gene: TRBJ2-7; d_gene: -; CDR3aa: CASSFQGGTYEQYF; CDR3nt: TGCGCCAGCAGCTTTCAGGGAGGCACCTACGAGCAGTACTTC
abundance: -; v_gene: TRBV4-1; j_gene: TRBJ2-7; d_gene: TRBD1; CDR3aa: CASSQPPRTRTGVYEQYF; CDR3nt: TGCGCCAGCAGCCAACCCCCGAGAACTAGGACAGGGGTCTACGAGCAGTACTTC
abundance: -; v_gene: TRBV7-9; j_gene: TRBJ1-1; d_gene: -; CDR3aa: CASSPTGTYNTEAFF; CDR3nt: TGTGCCAGCAGCCCAACCGGGACATATAACACTGAAGCTTTCTTT
abundance: -; v_gene: TRBV19; j_gene: TRBJ1-2; d_gene: -; CDR3aa: CASSIGPGIYGYTF; CDR3nt: TGTGCCAGTAGTATAGGTCCCGGGATCTATGGCTACACCTTC
abundance: -; v_gene: TRBV11-2; j_gene: TRBJ1-1; d_gene: -; CDR3aa: CASSLTGGSIWAEAFF; CDR3nt: TGTGCCAGCAGCTTGACAGGCGGTTCTATTTGGGCTGAAGCTTTCTTT
abundance: -; v_gene: TRBV10-3; j_gene: TRBJ1-6; d_gene: -; CDR3aa: CAISTGYNSPLHF; CDR3nt: TGTGCCATCAGCACGGGGTATAATTCACCCCTCCACTTT
abundance: -; v_gene: TRBV27; j_gene: TRBJ2-7; d_gene: TRBD1; CDR3aa: CASSPGQGYEQYF; CDR3nt: TGTGCCAGCAGCCCGGGACAGGGATACGAGCAGTACTTC
abundance: -; v_gene: TRBV1; j_gene: TRBJ2-2; d_gene: -; CDR3aa: CTSRVSGGNPGELFF; CDR3nt: TGCACCAGCAGGGTTAGCGGGGGAAACCCCGGGGAGCTGTTTTTT
abundance: -; v_gene: TRBV7-2; j_gene: TRBJ2-7; d_gene: -; CDR3aa: CASSLEQGVDEQYF; CDR3nt: TGTGCCAGCAGCTTAGAGCAGGGTGTCGACGAGCAGTACTTC
abundance: -; v_gene: TRBV6-1; j_gene: TRBJ1-1; d_gene: -; CDR3aa: CASSEGGGRDTEAFF; CDR3nt: TGTGCCAGCAGTGAAGGGGGGGGCCGGGACACTGAAGCTTTCTTT
abundance: -; v_gene: TRBV5-8; j_gene: TRBJ2-7; d_gene: -; CDR3aa: CASSSAGTWTYEQYF; CDR3nt: TGTGCCAGCAGCTCCGCCGGGACATGGACCTACGAGCAGTACTTC
abundance: -; v_gene: TRBV7-6; j_gene: TRBJ2-7; d_gene: TRBD2; CDR3aa: CASSFSGGGAGEQYF; CDR3nt: TGTGCCAGCAGCTTTTCGGGCGGGGGGGCAGGGGAGCAGTACTTC
abundance: -; v_gene: TRBV6-5; j_gene: TRBJ1-1; d_gene: -; CDR3aa: CVSSYAVSMNTEAFF; CDR3nt: TGTGTCAGCAGTTACGCCGTTAGCATGAACACTGAAGCTTTCTTT
abundance: -; v_gene: TRBV4-3; j_gene: TRBJ2-1; d_gene: -; CDR3aa: CASSQDPGHIYNEQFF; CDR3nt: TGCGCCAGCAGCCAAGATCCGGGACATATCTACAATGAGCAGTTCTTC
abundance: few; v_gene: TRBV14; j_gene: TRBJ1-2; d_gene: TRBD1; CDR3aa: CASSQMTGISYGYTF; CDR3nt: TGTGCCAGCAGCCAAATGACAGGGATATCCTATGGCTACACCTTC
abundance: -; v_gene: TRBV13; j_gene: TRBJ1-1; d_gene: -; CDR3aa: CASSLNRRNTEAFF; CDR3nt: TGTGCCAGCAGCTTAAACAGGAGGAACACTGAAGCTTTCTTT
abundance: -; v_gene: TRBV7-8; j_gene: TRBJ1-1; d_gene: TRBD1; CDR3aa: CASSSPGQGYTEAFF; CDR3nt: TGTGCCAGCAGTTCTCCGGGACAGGGGTACACTGAAGCTTTCTTT
abundance: -; v_gene: TRBV6-1; j_gene: TRBJ1-5; d_gene: -; CDR3aa: CASSESGGFNQPQHF; CDR3nt: TGTGCCAGCAGTGAATCTGGGGGCTTCAATCAGCCCCAGCATTTT
abundance: -; v_gene: TRBV7-2; j_gene: TRBJ2-7; d_gene: TRBD2; CDR3aa: CASSLSGGSYEQYF; CDR3nt: TGTGCCAGCAGCTTGAGCGGGGGCTCCTACGAGCAGTACTTC
abundance: -; v_gene: TRBV13; j_gene: TRBJ2-7; d_gene: TRBD2; CDR3aa: CASGPESPTSGLSYEQYF; CDR3nt: TGTGCCAGCGGCCCTGAATCTCCCACTAGCGGGTTATCCTACGAGCAGTACTTC
abundance: -; v_gene: TRBV6-5; j_gene: TRBJ1-2; d_gene: -; CDR3aa: CASRPAGGGYGYTF; CDR3nt: TGTGCCAGCAGACCCGCAGGAGGAGGCTATGGCTACACCTTC
abundance: once; v_gene: TRBV6-1; j_gene: TRBJ1-1; d_gene: -; CDR3aa: CASRENRQFYTEAFF; CDR3nt: TGTGCCAGCAGAGAAAACCGACAGTTCTACACTGAAGCTTTCTTT